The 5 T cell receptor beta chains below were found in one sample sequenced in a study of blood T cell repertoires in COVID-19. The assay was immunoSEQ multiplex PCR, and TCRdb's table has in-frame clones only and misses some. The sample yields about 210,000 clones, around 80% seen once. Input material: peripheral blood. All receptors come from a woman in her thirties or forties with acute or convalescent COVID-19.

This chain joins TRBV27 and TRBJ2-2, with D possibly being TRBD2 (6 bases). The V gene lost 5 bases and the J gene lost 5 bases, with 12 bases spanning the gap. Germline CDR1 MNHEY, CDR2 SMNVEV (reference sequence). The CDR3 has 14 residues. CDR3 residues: CASSLGTYTGELFF. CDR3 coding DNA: TGTGCCAGCAGTCTCGGGACTTATACCGGGGAGCTGTTTTTT.

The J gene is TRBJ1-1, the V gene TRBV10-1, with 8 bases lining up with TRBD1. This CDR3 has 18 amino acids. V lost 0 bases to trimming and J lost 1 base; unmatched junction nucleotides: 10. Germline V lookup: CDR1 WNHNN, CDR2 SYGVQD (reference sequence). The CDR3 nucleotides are TGCGCCAGCAGTGAGTCTCGATGGGGCAGGGGGCGGAACACTGAAGCTTTCTTT. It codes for CASSESRWGRGRNTEAFF.

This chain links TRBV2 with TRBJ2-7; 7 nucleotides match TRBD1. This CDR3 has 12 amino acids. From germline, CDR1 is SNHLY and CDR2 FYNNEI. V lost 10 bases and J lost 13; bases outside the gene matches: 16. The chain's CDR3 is CATPGQPSAGYF. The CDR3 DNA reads TGTGCCACTCCGGGACAGCCTTCAGCAGGATACTTC.

The CDR3 region is CASSDSGANYGYTF. The CDR3 DNA reads TGTGCCAGCAGTGACTCAGGGGCTAACTATGGCTACACCTTC. V is TRBV6-4 and J is TRBJ1-2; TRBD1 is a possible D gene (5 bases). The CDR3 consists of 14 residues. The V gene's germline CDR1 is MRHNA and CDR2 SNTAGT. Trimming cost V 0 bases and J 0 bases, with 5 bases left between them.

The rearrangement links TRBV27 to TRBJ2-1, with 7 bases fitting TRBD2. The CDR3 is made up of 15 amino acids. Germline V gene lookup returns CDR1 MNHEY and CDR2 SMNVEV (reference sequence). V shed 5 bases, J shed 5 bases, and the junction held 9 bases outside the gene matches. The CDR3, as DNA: TGTGCCAGCAGTCCTAGCGCGGGAGTCCACAATGAGCAGTTCTTC. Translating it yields CASSPSAGVHNEQFF.